Below, one T cell receptor beta chain is given with its context. Antigen unknown. Sample time point: week 5, during vaccination. Alongside topical imiquimod, each dose of vaccine comprised 300 ug of mutant IDH1 20-mer peptide. New IDH1-mutant, ATRX-lost WHO grade 3 or 4 astrocytomas occurred in donors. The sample belongs to a study of a mutant IDH1 vaccine in newly diagnosed glioma. Turning to the study itself: Commencement of vaccination occurred 4-6 weeks following radiotherapy alone, or concurrently with temozolomide cycles. It was radiotherapy, temozolomide, or both that patients received previously, with most receiving both.

The assay was immunoSEQ multiplex PCR, and TCRdb's table has in-frame clones only and misses some. The sample has about 27,000 clones, about 76% seen once. The sequence was collected from a man in his forties or fifties with glioma. Sequenced material: PBMCs, taken from a glioma patient whose treatment included an IDH1 peptide vaccine.

CDR3 coding DNA: TGCGCCAGCAGCTTGATGGACAGGGGGTCATCACCCCTCCACTTT. Encoded protein: CASSLMDRGSSPLHF. The rearrangement uses TRBV5-1 and TRBJ1-6; 10 bases are shared with TRBD1. The CDR3 runs 15 residues. Germline-derived CDR1 and CDR2 are SGHRS and YFSETQ. The trim removed 1 base at V and 10 bases at J, leaving 5 bases unmatched.